Shown below are 4 T cell receptor beta chains from a single sample sequenced in a study of blood T cell repertoires in COVID-19. The method was immunoSEQ multiplex PCR; TCRdb's version includes in-frame clones alone and lacks a portion of them. The table shows hundreds of thousands of clones, with roughly 89% occurring only once. Specimen: peripheral blood. All receptors come from a man in his 60s who had recovered from COVID-19.

This chain uses TRBV7-9 with TRBJ2-7; 13 nucleotides line up with TRBD2. The CDR3 spans 16 residues. Germline loops: CDR1 SEHNR, CDR2 FQNEAQ (reference sequence). V gave up 6 bases and J gave up 2 bases; unmatched junction bases: 7. CDR3 nucleotide sequence: TGTGCCAGCAGGCTCGGGACTAGCGGGGAGACCTACGAGCAGTACTTC. Translated: CASRLGTSGETYEQYF.

The chain is built from TRBV12-3 or TRBV12-4 and TRBJ2-1; D might be TRBD2 (5 bases). The CDR3 sequence is 12 residues long. The germline V and J ends were trimmed by 1 base and 8 bases, with 6 bases remaining between them. The CDR3 is CASSLVSDEQFF. DNA for the CDR3: TGTGCCAGCAGTTTAGTTAGCGATGAGCAGTTCTTC.

The V and J genes are TRBV9 and TRBJ2-1; 9 nucleotides match TRBD2. The CDR3 loop spans 16 amino acids. V shed 3 bases and J 6 bases; nucleotides not matched to a gene: 10. The germline gives CDR1 SGDLS, CDR2 YYNGEE. This CDR3 reads CASSAPIAGDRNEQFF. Here the CDR3 DNA reads TGTGCCAGCAGCGCCCCTATAGCGGGAGATCGCAATGAGCAGTTCTTC. Based on the CDR3 plus reference TRBV9 and TRBJ2-1, the full variable domain is DSGVTQTPKHLITATGQRVTLRCSPRSGDLSVYWYQQSLDQGLQFLIQYYNGEERAKGNILERFSAQQFPDLHSELNLSSLELGDSALYFCASSAPIAGDRNEQFFGPGTRLTVL.

The chain couples TRBV20-1 to TRBJ2-7, with 8 bases aligning to TRBD1. Germline V gene data show CDR1 as DFQATT and CDR2 as SNEGSKA (reference sequence). Trimming took 3 bases from V and 4 from J; bases not matched to a gene: 14. This CDR3 spans 16 amino acids. This CDR3 is CSASFWGRTGPYEQYF. The CDR3 bases are TGCAGTGCTAGTTTTTGGGGGAGGACAGGGCCTTACGAGCAGTACTTC.